The next 10 T cell receptor beta chains were all read from a single sample in a study of cytomegalovirus exposure and HLA in healthy donors. PCR involved 60 Vbeta and 13 Jbeta primers. This table comes from immunoSEQ multiplex PCR, and its TCRdb copy is limited to in-frame clones, with some not included. The data show roughly 200,000 clones, about 80% seen once. Material: PBMCs. The receptors derive from a man aged 25 to 40 in good health and CMV-seronegative.

The rearrangement links TRBV9 to TRBJ2-3; TRBD1 matches at 8 bases. This CDR3 has 16 amino acids. CDR1 and CDR2 (germline): SGDLS, YYNGEE. V trimming: 3 bases; J trimming: 4 bases; junction bases outside the gene matches: 10. CDR3 sequence (DNA): TGTGCCAGCAGCGGACAGGGGAGCGGTTTGGCAGATACGCAGTATTTT. Its translation is CASSGQGSGLADTQYF.

CDR3 sequence: CASSGLWDEQFF. Written as DNA, the CDR3 is TGTGCCAGCTCCGGACTTTGGGATGAGCAGTTCTTC. The genes are TRBV11-3 and TRBJ2-1; perhaps TRBD2 as D (5 bases). This CDR3 comprises 12 residues. Trimming stripped 8 bases from V and 8 bases from J, with 13 bases between. Germline values: CDR1 SGHNT, CDR2 YENEEA.

This rearrangement joins TRBV30 to TRBJ2-5, with a weak D call TRBD2 (6 bases). Gene TRBJ2-7 matches the end of the DNA better, so the J call may be wrong. CDR3 length: 14 residues. Per the germline V gene, CDR1 is GTSNPN and CDR2 is SVGIG (reference sequence). CDR3 amino acids: CAWSNGGISYEQYF. The CDR3 DNA reads as TGTGCCTGGTCGAACGGAGGGATCTCCTACGAGCAGTACTTC.

The chain recombines TRBV5-1 with TRBJ2-5; 8 bases align to TRBD2. V was pared by 4 bases and J by 4 bases, with 9 bases of the junction left unmatched. Germline V CDR1 and CDR2: SGHRS, YFSETQ. The CDR3 totals 15 residues. CDR3 DNA: TGCGCCAGCAGCCTCGGCCGGGAGGGCACAGAGACCCAGTACTTC. Its protein product is CASSLGREGTETQYF. Complete variable domain (other parts from reference TRBV5-1 and TRBJ2-5): KAGVTQTPRYLIKTRGQQVTLSCSPISGHRSVSWYQQTPGQGLQFLFEYFSETQRNKGNFPGRFSGRQFSNSRSEMNVSTLELGDSALYLCASSLGREGTETQYFGPGTRLLVL.

The chain is built from TRBV28 and TRBJ2-7; D remains unclear. The CDR3 runs 12 residues. Trimming took off 5 bases at V and 1 base at J, with 6 bases between the two ends. Germline-derived CDR1 and CDR2 are MDHEN and SYDVKM. CDR3 coding DNA: TGTGCCAGCAGTGGGCCTTCCTACGAGCAGTACTTC. Protein product: CASSGPSYEQYF.

The rearrangement links TRBV6-6 to TRBJ1-1; D is unresolved. This CDR3 spans 12 amino acids. The V gene lost 7 bases and the J gene lost 11 bases, with 17 bases spanning the gap. CDR1 and CDR2 from the germline V gene are MNHNY and SVGAGI (reference sequence). DNA for the CDR3: TGTGCCAGCACCAACATTGGAATCGGGGCTTTCTTT. Its protein is CASTNIGIGAFF.

The V call is TRBV5-1, the J call TRBJ2-1; 13 bases are a match to TRBD2. V lost 4 bases and J lost 10; bases outside the gene matches: 8. The germline CDR1 and CDR2 sequences are SGHRS and YFSETQ. The CDR3 consists of 15 residues. The CDR3 reads CASSGLAGAPGEQFF. CDR3 coding DNA: TGCGCCAGCAGCGGACTAGCGGGAGCTCCCGGGGAGCAGTTCTTC.

This clone was seen a single time. V gene TRBV4-1 combines with J gene TRBJ2-1; 8 bases align to TRBD2. Germline V gene data show CDR1 as MGHRA and CDR2 as YSYEKL. The junction had 6 bases not matched to a gene; V was cut back by 5 bases and J by 0 bases. CDR3 size: 16 residues. CDR3 region: CASSSAGTSSYNEQFF. The CDR3 coding sequence is TGCGCCAGCAGCTCTGCCGGGACTAGCTCCTACAATGAGCAGTTCTTC.

J is TRBJ2-1 and V is TRBV6-4; 8 bases map to TRBD1. Germline V lookup: CDR1 MRHNA, CDR2 SNTAGT. CDR3 length: 16 amino acids. V gave up 0 bases and J gave up 9 bases; unmatched junction bases: 10. CDR3 DNA: TGTGCCAGCAGTGACTCTGCTGGACAGGGTACGGTTGAGCAGTTCTTC. Translation gives CASSDSAGQGTVEQFF.

V usage is TRBV25-1 and J usage is TRBJ2-6; TRBD1 is a possible D gene (5 bases). The V end was cut by 4 bases, the J end by 4 bases, with 14 bases between. Germline V gene lookup returns CDR1 MGHDK and CDR2 SYGVNS. CDR3 length: 16 amino acids. The DNA for the CDR3 is TGTGCCAGCAGTGCAGGGTCACTATCCGGGGCCAACGTCCTGACTTTC. This sequence encodes CASSAGSLSGANVLTF.